This TCR beta chain was captured by sequencing in a study of blood T cell repertoires in COVID-19. Study background: Collection of acute and convalescent COVID-19 samples took place in the United States, Italy and Spain.

Germline values: CDR1 KGHDR, CDR2 SFDVKD. Trimming took 0 bases from V and 2 from J, leaving 15 bases between them. The CDR3 covers 17 residues. Study processing details: Reference gene primer amplification gave estimated nucleated cell counts. Sequencing used immunoSEQ multiplex PCR; TCRdb keeps in-frame clones, though not all of them. That table gives V, J and clone size, and the DNA gave D and trimming. Counted here are about 290,000 clones, 85% occurring once; the ten biggest clones make up 4% to 5%. The sample consisted of peripheral blood. The clonotype was recovered from a woman aged 45-65 years with active or convalescent COVID-19. The rearrangement joins TRBV24-1 to TRBJ2-5; a possible D gene is TRBD2 (7 bases). CDR3 in DNA: TGTGCCACCAGTGATTTGTCGCGGGGGCAAGTTCAAGAGACCCAGTACTTC. It yields the protein CATSDLSRGQVQETQYF.